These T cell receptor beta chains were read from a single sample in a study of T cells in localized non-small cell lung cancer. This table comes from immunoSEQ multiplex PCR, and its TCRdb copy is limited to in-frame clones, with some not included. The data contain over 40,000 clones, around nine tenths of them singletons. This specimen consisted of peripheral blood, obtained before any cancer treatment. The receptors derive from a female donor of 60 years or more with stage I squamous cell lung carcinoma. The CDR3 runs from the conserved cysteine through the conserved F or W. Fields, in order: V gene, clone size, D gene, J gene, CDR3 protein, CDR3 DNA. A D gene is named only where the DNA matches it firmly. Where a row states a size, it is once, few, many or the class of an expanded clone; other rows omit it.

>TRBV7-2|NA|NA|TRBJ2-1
CASSLAFSGSYNEQFF
TGTGCCAGCAGCTTAGCGTTTAGCGGCTCCTACAATGAGCAGTTCTTC
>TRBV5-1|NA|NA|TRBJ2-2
CASSLVRGSTGELFF
TGCGCCAGCAGCTTGGTCAGGGGAAGCACCGGGGAGCTGTTTTTT
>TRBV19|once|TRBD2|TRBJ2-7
CASSVRTSGLTYEQYF
TGTGCCAGTAGTGTGAGGACTAGCGGGCTGACCTACGAGCAGTACTTC
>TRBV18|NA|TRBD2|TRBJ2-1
CASSPTSGRYNEQFF
TGTGCCAGCTCACCGACTAGCGGGAGATACAATGAGCAGTTCTTC
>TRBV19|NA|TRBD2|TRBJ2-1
CASSIDVGLARLSYNEQFF
TGTGCCAGTAGTATAGATGTTGGACTAGCGCGCCTCTCCTACAATGAGCAGTTCTTC
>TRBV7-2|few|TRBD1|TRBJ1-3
CASGRDRGGNTIYF
TGTGCCAGCGGCCGCGACAGGGGTGGAAACACCATATATTTT
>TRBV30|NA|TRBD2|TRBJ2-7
CAWMGRTSGRIEQYF
TGTGCCTGGATGGGGAGGACTAGCGGGAGGATAGAGCAGTACTTC
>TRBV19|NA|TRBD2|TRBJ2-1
CASSLAGISNEQFF
TGTGCCAGTAGTTTAGCGGGAATCTCCAATGAGCAGTTCTTC
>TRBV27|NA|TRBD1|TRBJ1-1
CASSKRTGEAFF
TGTGCCAGCAGTAAAAGGACAGGGGAAGCTTTCTTT
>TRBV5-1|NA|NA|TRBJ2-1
CASSGVLGSYNEQFF
TGCGCCAGCAGCGGGGTGTTAGGATCCTACAATGAGCAGTTCTTC
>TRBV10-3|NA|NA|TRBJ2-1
CATLIHPGGEQFF
TGTGCCACCCTCATTCACCCCGGGGGTGAGCAGTTCTTC
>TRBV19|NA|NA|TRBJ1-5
CASSLGSHQPQHF
TGTGCCAGTAGTCTAGGGAGCCATCAGCCCCAGCATTTT
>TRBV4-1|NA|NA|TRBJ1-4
CASSQRLGATNEKLFF
TGCGCCAGCAGCCAACGTCTGGGGGCAACTAATGAAAAACTGTTTTTT
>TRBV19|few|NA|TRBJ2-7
CASSNFGGSYEQYF
TGTGCCAGTAGTAATTTCGGCGGCTCCTACGAGCAGTACTTC
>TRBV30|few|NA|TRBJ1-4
CAWSVKSKLFF
TGTGCCTGGAGTGTAAAGTCGAAACTGTTTTTT
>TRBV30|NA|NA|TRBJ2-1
CAWSRLYNEQFF
TGTGCCTGGAGCCGACTGTACAATGAGCAGTTCTTC
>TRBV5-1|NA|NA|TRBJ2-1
CASSLVQGAYNEQFF
TGCGCCAGCAGCTTGGTCCAGGGAGCCTACAATGAGCAGTTCTTC
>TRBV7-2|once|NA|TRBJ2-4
CASSSRQRLAKNIQYF
TGTGCCAGCAGCTCTCGACAACGACTAGCCAAAAACATTCAGTACTTC
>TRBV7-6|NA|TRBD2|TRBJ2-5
CASSRGLAGGPETQYF
TGTGCCAGCAGCCGGGGACTAGCGGGAGGGCCGGAGACCCAGTACTTC
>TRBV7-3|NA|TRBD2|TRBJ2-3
CASSQGTSGDTDTQYF
TGTGCCAGCAGCCAAGGGACTAGCGGGGACACAGATACGCAGTATTTT
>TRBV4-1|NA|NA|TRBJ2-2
CASSRAGRGLSGTGELFF
TGCGCCAGCAGCCGGGCCGGCAGGGGCCTCTCGGGCACCGGGGAGCTGTTTTTT
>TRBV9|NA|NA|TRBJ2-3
CASTRTGGGDTQYF
TGTGCCAGCACCCGCACTGGTGGGGGAGATACGCAGTATTTT
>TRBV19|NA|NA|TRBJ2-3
CASSPTSTDTQYF
TGTGCCAGTAGTCCCACTAGCACAGATACGCAGTATTTT
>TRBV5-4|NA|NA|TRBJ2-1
CASSVRDRPYNEQFF
TGTGCCAGCAGCGTCCGGGACCGGCCGTACAATGAGCAGTTCTTC
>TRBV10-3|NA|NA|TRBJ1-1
CAISGGNTEAFF
TGTGCCATCAGTGGGGGGAACACTGAAGCTTTCTTT
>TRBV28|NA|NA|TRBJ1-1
CASSLPRGKNTEAFF
TGTGCCAGCAGTCTCCCCCGGGGCAAGAACACTGAAGCTTTCTTT
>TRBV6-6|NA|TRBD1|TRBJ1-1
CASSNSGGETEAFF
TGTGCCAGCAGTAATTCAGGGGGCGAGACTGAAGCTTTCTTT
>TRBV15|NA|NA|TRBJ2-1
CATSRDLAEQDNEQFF
TGTGCCACCAGCAGAGATCTGGCGGAGCAAGACAATGAGCAGTTCTTC
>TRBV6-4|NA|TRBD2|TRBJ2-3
CASSESAGEEDTQYF
TGTGCCAGCAGTGAGTCGGCGGGAGAGGAGGATACGCAGTATTTT
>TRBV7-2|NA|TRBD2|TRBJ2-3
CASSSLASSTDTQYF
TGTGCCAGCAGCTCACTAGCGTCTAGCACAGATACGCAGTATTTT
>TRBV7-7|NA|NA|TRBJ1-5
CASSSLFTGFRGKSINQPQHF
TGTGCCAGCAGCTCCCTTTTTACTGGGTTTAGGGGCAAATCAATCAATCAGCCCCAGCATTTT
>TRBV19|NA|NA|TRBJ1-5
CASSKQGGRSSNQPQHF
TGTGCCAGTAGTAAGCAGGGAGGTAGGTCGAGCAATCAGCCCCAGCATTTT
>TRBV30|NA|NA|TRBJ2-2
CASQGSRTGELFF
TGTGCCTCCCAGGGCAGCAGGACCGGGGAGCTGTTTTTT
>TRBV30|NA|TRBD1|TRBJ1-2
CAGRQGAEGYTF
TGTGCCGGCCGACAGGGGGCGGAGGGCTACACCTTC
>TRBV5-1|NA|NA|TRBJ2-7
CASSLTGINEQYF
TGCGCCAGCAGCTTGACGGGAATAAACGAGCAGTACTTC
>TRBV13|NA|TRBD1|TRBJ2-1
CASSTSRTGSNEQFF
TGTGCCAGCAGCACATCACGGACAGGGAGCAATGAGCAGTTCTTC
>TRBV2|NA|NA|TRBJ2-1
CASTAGTHYNEQFF
TGTGCCAGCACGGCCGGGACTCACTACAATGAGCAGTTCTTC
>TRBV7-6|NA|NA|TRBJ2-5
CASSLAGSGTFQETQYF
TGTGCCAGCAGCTTAGCGGGTAGCGGTACCTTCCAAGAGACCCAGTACTTC
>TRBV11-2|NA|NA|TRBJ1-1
CASSLGRGTDQAFF
TGTGCCAGCAGCTTAGGGAGGGGCACAGACCAAGCTTTCTTT
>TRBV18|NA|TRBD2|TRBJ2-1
CASSPPTSGSYNEQFF
TGTGCCAGCTCACCACCGACGAGCGGGAGCTACAATGAGCAGTTCTTC
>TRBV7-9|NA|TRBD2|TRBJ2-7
CASSLEGGSSYEQYF
TGTGCCAGCAGCTTAGAAGGCGGGAGCTCCTACGAGCAGTACTTC
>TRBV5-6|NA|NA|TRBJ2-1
CASSYSYNEQFF
TGTGCCAGCAGTTACTCCTACAATGAGCAGTTCTTC
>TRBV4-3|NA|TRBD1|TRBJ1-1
CASSSGQYFTEAFF
TGCGCCAGCAGCTCGGGACAGTACTTCACTGAAGCTTTCTTT
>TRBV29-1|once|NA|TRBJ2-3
CSVETISTDTQYF
TGCAGCGTTGAAACTATATCCACAGATACGCAGTATTTT
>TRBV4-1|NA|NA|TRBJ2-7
CASSQDQDGHYEQYF
TGCGCCAGCAGCCAAGATCAGGACGGACACTACGAGCAGTACTTC
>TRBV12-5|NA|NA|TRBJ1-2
CASGYGGGGYTF
TGTGCTAGTGGTTACGGCGGGGGTGGCTACACCTTC
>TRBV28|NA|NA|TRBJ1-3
CASSSLGSTGNTIYF
TGTGCCAGCAGTTCACTGGGGTCCACTGGAAACACCATATATTTT
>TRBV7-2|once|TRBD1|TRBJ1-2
CASSLASQGASYGYTF
TGTGCCAGCAGCTTAGCCTCACAGGGGGCGAGCTATGGCTACACCTTC
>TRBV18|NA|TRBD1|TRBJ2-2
CASSPRGQNTGELFF
TGTGCCAGCTCACCAAGGGGGCAGAACACCGGGGAGCTGTTTTTT
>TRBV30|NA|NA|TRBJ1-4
CAWSARGFGEKLFF
TGTGCCTGGAGTGCCCGGGGGTTTGGTGAAAAACTGTTTTTT
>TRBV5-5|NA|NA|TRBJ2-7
CASSLWESGEQYF
TGTGCCAGCAGCTTGTGGGAGAGTGGAGAGCAGTACTTC
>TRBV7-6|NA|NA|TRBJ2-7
CASSPVSRAGGEQYF
TGTGCCAGCAGCCCAGTCAGTCGAGCGGGTGGTGAGCAGTACTTC
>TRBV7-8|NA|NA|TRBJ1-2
CASSLAGADGYTF
TGTGCCAGCAGCTTAGCAGGGGCGGACGGCTACACCTTC
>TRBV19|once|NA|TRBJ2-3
CASSRLGGATYSTDTQYF
TGTGCCAGTAGTCGGTTGGGCGGTGCCACCTATAGCACAGATACGCAGTATTTT
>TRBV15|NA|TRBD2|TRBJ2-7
CAARASGGSYEQYF
TGTGCCGCAAGGGCTAGCGGGGGCTCCTACGAGCAGTACTTC
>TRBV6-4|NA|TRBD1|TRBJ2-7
CASSYSGTGQSYEQYF
TGTGCCAGCAGTTACTCCGGGACAGGCCAATCCTACGAGCAGTACTTC
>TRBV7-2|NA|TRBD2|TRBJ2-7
CASSQSGTSQYEQYF
TGTGCCAGCAGCCAGAGCGGGACTAGCCAATACGAGCAGTACTTC
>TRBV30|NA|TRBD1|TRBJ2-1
CAWSISGTANNEQFF
TGTGCCTGGAGTATTTCCGGGACAGCAAACAATGAGCAGTTCTTC
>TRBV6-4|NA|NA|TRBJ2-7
CASSVGAGYEQYF
TGTGCCAGCAGTGTGGGGGCTGGCTACGAGCAGTACTTC
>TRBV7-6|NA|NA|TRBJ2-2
CASSLLGQNTGELFF
TGTGCCAGCAGCTTATTAGGGCAGAACACCGGGGAGCTGTTTTTT